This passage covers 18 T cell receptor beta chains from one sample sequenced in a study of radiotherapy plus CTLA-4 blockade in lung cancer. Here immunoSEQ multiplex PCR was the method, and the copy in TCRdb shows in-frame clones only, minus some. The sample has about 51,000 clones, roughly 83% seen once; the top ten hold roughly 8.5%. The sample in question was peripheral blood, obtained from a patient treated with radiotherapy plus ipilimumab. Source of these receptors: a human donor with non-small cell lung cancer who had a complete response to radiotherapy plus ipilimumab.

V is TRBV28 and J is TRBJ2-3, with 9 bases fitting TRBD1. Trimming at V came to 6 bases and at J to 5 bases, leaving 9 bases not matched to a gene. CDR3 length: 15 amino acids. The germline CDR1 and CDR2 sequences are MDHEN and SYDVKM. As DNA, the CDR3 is TGTGCCAGCAGGTCTGCCGGGACAGGGAAAGATACGCAGTATTTT. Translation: CASRSAGTGKDTQYF.

The CDR3, as DNA: TGTGCCAGCAGCCCATTTGAGACCCAGTACTTC. Protein product: CASSPFETQYF. The chain links TRBV7-9 to TRBJ2-5; D gene uncertain. CDR1 and CDR2 (germline): SEHNR, FQNEAQ (reference sequence). The CDR3 runs to 11 residues. V gave up 5 bases and J gave up 5 bases, with 6 bases separating them.

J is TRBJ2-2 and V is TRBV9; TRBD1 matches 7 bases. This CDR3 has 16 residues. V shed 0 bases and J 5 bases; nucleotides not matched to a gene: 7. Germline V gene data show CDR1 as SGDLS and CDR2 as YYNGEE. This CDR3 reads CASSVATGVETGELFF. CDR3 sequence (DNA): TGTGCCAGCAGCGTAGCTACAGGGGTGGAGACCGGGGAGCTGTTTTTT.

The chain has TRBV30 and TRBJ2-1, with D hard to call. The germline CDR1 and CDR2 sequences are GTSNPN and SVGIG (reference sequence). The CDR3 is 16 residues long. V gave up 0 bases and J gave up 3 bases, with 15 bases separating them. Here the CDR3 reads CAWSVPASLGYNEQFF. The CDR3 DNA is TGTGCCTGGAGTGTACCGGCTAGTTTGGGCTACAATGAGCAGTTCTTC.

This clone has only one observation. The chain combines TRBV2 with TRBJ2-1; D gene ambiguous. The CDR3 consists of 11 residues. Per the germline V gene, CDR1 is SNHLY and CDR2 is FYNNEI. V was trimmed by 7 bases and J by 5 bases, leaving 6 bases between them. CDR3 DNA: TGTGCCAGCACTAATAACAATGAGCAGTTCTTC. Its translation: CASTNNNEQFF. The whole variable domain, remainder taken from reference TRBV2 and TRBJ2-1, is EPEVTQTPSHQVTQMGQEVILRCVPISNHLYFYWYRQILGQKVEFLVSFYNNEISEKSEIFDDQFSVERPDGSNFTLKIRSTKLEDSAMYFCASTNNNEQFFGPGTRLTVL.

The CDR3 here is CASSYGRGRGDTQYF. The DNA for the CDR3 is TGTGCCAGCAGTTACGGCAGGGGGCGCGGAGATACGCAGTATTTT. This sequence joins TRBV6-5 and TRBJ2-3; TRBD1 matches at 8 bases. The V and J ends lost 2 bases and 5 bases, in that order; junction bases with no gene match: 6. The CDR3 loop spans 15 amino acids. Germline V gene lookup returns CDR1 MNHEY and CDR2 SVGAGI.

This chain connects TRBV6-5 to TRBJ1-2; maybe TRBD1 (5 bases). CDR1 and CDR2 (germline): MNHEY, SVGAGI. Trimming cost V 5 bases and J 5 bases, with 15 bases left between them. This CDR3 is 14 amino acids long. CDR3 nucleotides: TGTGCCAGCAGTGGCTTACTGGGGGGGTATGGCTACACCTTC. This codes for CASSGLLGGYGYTF.

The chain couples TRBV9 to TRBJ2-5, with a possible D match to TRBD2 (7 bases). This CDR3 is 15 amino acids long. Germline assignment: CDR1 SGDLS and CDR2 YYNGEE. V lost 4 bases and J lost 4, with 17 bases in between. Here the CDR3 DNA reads TGTGCCAGCAGCACAGACGTGGGAGGGGGAGAGACCCAGTACTTC. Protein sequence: CASSTDVGGGETQYF.

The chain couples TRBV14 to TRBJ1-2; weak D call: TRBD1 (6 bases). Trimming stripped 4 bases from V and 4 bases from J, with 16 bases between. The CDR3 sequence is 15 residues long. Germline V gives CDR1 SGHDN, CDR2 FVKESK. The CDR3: CASSPLRQAGYGYTF. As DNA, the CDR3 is TGTGCCAGCAGCCCCCTTAGACAGGCCGGCTATGGCTACACCTTC.

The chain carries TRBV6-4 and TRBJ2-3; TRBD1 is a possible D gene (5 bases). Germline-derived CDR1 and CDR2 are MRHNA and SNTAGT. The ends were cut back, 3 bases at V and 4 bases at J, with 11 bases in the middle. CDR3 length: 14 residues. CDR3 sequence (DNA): TGTGCCAGCAGTGAGTCGGACAATTCAGATACGCAGTATTTT. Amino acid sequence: CASSESDNSDTQYF.

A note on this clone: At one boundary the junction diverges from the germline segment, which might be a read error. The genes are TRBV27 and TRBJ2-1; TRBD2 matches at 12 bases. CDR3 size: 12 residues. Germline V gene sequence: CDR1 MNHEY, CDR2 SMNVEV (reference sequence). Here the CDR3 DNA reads TGTGCCAGCAGTCGACTAGCGGGGGCTGAGGTCTTC. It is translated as CASSRLAGAEVF.

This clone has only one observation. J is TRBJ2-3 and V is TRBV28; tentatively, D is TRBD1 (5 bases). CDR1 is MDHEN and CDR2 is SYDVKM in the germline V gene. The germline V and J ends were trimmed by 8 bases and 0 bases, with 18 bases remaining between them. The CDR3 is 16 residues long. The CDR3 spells CASQSRVDLSTDTQYF. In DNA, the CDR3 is TGTGCCAGCCAAAGCAGGGTGGACCTTAGCACAGATACGCAGTATTTT.

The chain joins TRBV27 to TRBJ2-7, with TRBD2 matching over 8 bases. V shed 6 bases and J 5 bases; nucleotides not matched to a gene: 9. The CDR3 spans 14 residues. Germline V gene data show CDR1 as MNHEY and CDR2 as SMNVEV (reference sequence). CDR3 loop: CASRSLGGENEQYV. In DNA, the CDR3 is TGTGCCAGCAGGTCCCTCGGGGGGGAGAACGAGCAGTACGTC.

CDR3 nucleotide sequence: TGTGCCAGTAGTTCGGGGTATAAGATCTACGAGCAGTACTTC. Its protein is CASSSGYKIYEQYF. V gene TRBV19 combines with J gene TRBJ2-7; possibly TRBD2 for D (5 bases). The CDR3 runs 14 residues. Germline-derived CDR1 and CDR2 are LNHDA and SQIVND (reference sequence). Trimming pared 5 bases from V and 3 bases from J, leaving 14 bases between.

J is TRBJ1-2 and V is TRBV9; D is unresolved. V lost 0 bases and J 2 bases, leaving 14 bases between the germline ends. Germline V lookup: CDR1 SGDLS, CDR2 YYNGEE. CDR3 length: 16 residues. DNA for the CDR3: TGTGCCAGCAGCGTAGGGGCGGCGGGAACGAACTATGGCTACACCTTC. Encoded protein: CASSVGAAGTNYGYTF.

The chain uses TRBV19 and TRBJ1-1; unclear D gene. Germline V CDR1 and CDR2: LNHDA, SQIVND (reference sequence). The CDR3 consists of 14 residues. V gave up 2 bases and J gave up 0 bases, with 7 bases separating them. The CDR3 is CASSIPRMNTEAFF. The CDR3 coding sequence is TGTGCCAGTAGTATACCGCGTATGAACACTGAAGCTTTCTTT.

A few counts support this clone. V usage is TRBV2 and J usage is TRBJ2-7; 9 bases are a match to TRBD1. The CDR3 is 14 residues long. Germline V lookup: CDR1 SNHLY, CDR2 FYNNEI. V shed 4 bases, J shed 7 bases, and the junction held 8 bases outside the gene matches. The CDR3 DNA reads TGTGCCAGCAGTGCCCTACAGGGGGCAGGAGAGCAGTACTTC. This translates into CASSALQGAGEQYF.

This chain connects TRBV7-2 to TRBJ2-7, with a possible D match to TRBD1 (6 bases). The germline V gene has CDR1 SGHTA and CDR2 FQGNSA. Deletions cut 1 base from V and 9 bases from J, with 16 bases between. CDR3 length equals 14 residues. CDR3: CASSLVSVVDRQYF. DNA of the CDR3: TGTGCCAGCAGCTTAGTTTCAGTGGTGGACAGGCAGTACTTC.